The clone carrying this T cell receptor (beta chain) was detected ten times or more. Its matching antigen is unknown. This sample was taken from a study of T cells after yellow fever vaccination. TCRdb re-called the 5' RACE reads with MiXCR, one entry per CDR3 protein. The data show a few hundred thousand distinct CDR3 sequences, approximately 8% seen once. Overall study results and limits: Repertoires sorted by FACS could include abundant clonotypes that are contaminants from the bulk population.

This material consisted of PBMCs, taken approximately 47 days after the first yellow fever vaccination. The source is a man younger than 30 who received the YFV17D yellow fever vaccine.

This CDR3 reads CASSSSGGETQYF. The CDR3 DNA reads TGTGCCAGCAGTTCCAGCGGGGGGGAGACCCAGTACTTC. The chain combines TRBV6-5 with TRBJ2-5, with 9 bases that match TRBD2. The germline CDR1 and CDR2 sequences are MNHEY and SVGAGI. The CDR3 has 13 residues. V was clipped by 4 bases and J by 5 bases; unmatched bases: 2.